These 10 T cell receptor beta chains were sequenced from one sample in a study of T cell changes during pregnancy in multiple sclerosis. The method was immunoSEQ multiplex PCR; TCRdb's version includes in-frame clones alone and lacks a portion of them. The table shows about 79,000 clones, with about 89% occurring only once. The sequenced sample was CD4+ T cells from peripheral blood mononuclear cells, obtained in the second trimester of pregnancy. These receptors all stem from a female donor with multiple sclerosis, enrolled in a pregnancy study.

V is TRBV10-1 and J is TRBJ1-1; D is undetermined. The CDR3 extends over 12 amino acids. V was pared by 5 bases and J by 2 bases, with 6 bases between. Germline CDR1 is WNHNN and CDR2 is SYGVQD (reference sequence). The CDR3 here is CASSRGNTEAFF. Here the CDR3 DNA reads TGCGCCAGCAGTCGAGGCAACACTGAAGCTTTCTTT.

This chain uses TRBV29-1 with TRBJ2-1; TRBD2 agrees at 13 bases. The CDR3 extends over 16 amino acids. V lost 0 bases, J lost 6 bases, and 5 bases stayed unmatched. Germline assignment: CDR1 SQVTM and CDR2 ANQGSEA. CDR3 protein: CSVEDLTSGRANEQFF. Here the CDR3 DNA reads TGCAGCGTTGAAGATCTTACTAGCGGGAGGGCCAATGAGCAGTTCTTC.

The genes are TRBV5-4 and TRBJ2-1, with TRBD1 as a possible D gene (7 bases). Germline CDR1 reads SGHNT; CDR2 reads YYREEE (reference sequence). V lost 4 bases and J 1 base, leaving 15 bases between the germline ends. This CDR3 region has 16 residues. The CDR3 loop reads CASSPRQGGSYNEQFF. CDR3 nucleotide sequence: TGTGCCAGCAGCCCCAGACAGGGAGGTTCCTACAATGAGCAGTTCTTC. The full variable domain, its missing parts supplied by reference TRBV5-4 and TRBJ2-1, is ETGVTQSPTHLIKTRGQQVTLRCSSQSGHNTVSWYQQALGQGPQFIFQYYREEENGRGNFPPRFSGLQFPNYSSELNVNALELDDSALYLCASSPRQGGSYNEQFFGPGTRLTVL.

There are a few counts of this clone. The CDR3: CASSPRQDTGELFF. The CDR3 nucleotides read TGTGCCAGCAGCCCCAGACAGGACACCGGGGAGCTGTTTTTT. V gene TRBV9 combines with J gene TRBJ2-2, with D possibly matching TRBD1 (6 bases). The length of the CDR3 is 14 residues. Germline CDR1 is SGDLS and CDR2 is YYNGEE. Trimming took 4 bases from V and 3 from J, leaving 10 bases between them.

This chain links TRBV4-1 with TRBJ1-3; D not certain. This CDR3 comprises 14 residues. Trimming took off 3 bases at V and 1 base at J, with 7 bases between the two ends. From germline, CDR1 is MGHRA and CDR2 YSYEKL. CDR3 bases: TGCGCCAGCAGCCATATCTTATCTGGAAACACCATATATTTT. Its translation is CASSHILSGNTIYF.

The chain has TRBV27 and TRBJ2-7, with D possibly TRBD1 on 6 matching bases. The CDR3 spans 14 residues. With 3 bases removed from V and 7 bases from J, the gap between germline ends came to 16 bases. Germline V CDR1 and CDR2: MNHEY, SMNVEV (reference sequence). The CDR3 is CASSFGRGAGEQYF. Written as DNA, the CDR3 is TGTGCCAGCAGTTTCGGCAGGGGTGCTGGGGAGCAGTACTTC.

The V and J genes are TRBV2 and TRBJ2-1, with D possibly matching TRBD2 (5 bases). Looked up from germline, CDR1 is SNHLY and CDR2 is FYNNEI. V was shortened by 2 bases and J by 10 bases, with 18 bases between the two germline ends. This CDR3 region has 15 residues. The CDR3 here is CASSENGLALTEQFF. The DNA for the CDR3 is TGTGCCAGCAGTGAAAACGGGCTAGCTTTAACCGAGCAGTTCTTC. Variable domain in full (rest from reference TRBV2 and TRBJ2-1): EPEVTQTPSHQVTQMGQEVILRCVPISNHLYFYWYRQILGQKVEFLVSFYNNEISEKSEIFDDQFSVERPDGSNFTLKIRSTKLEDSAMYFCASSENGLALTEQFFGPGTRLTVL.

The chain couples TRBV6-4 to TRBJ2-2; TRBD1 aligns across 7 bases. Trimming cost V 2 bases and J 4 bases; bases outside gene matches: 7. CDR1 and CDR2 from the germline V gene are MRHNA and SNTAGT. The CDR3 totals 16 residues. This chain's CDR3 is CASSDKTGRLTGELFF. CDR3 bases: TGTGCCAGCAGTGACAAGACAGGGCGCCTCACCGGGGAGCTGTTTTTT.

The CDR3 spells CASRGIGNQPQHF. CDR3 coding DNA: TGTGCCAGCCGAGGGATTGGCAATCAGCCCCAGCATTTT. V is TRBV6-1 and J is TRBJ1-5; D ambiguous. The germline CDR1 and CDR2 sequences are MNHNS and SASEGT. The CDR3 runs 13 residues. Trimming stripped 8 bases from V and 2 bases from J, with 10 bases between.

This clone appeared once. The chain joins TRBV9 to TRBJ2-7; 12 positions agree with TRBD1. This CDR3 region has 15 residues. The germline V gene encodes CDR1 SGDLS and CDR2 YYNGEE. V shed 3 bases and J 5 bases; nucleotides not matched to a gene: 6. CDR3 residues: CASSAGTGGVHEQYF. CDR3 DNA sequence: TGTGCCAGCAGCGCCGGGACAGGGGGCGTTCACGAGCAGTACTTC.